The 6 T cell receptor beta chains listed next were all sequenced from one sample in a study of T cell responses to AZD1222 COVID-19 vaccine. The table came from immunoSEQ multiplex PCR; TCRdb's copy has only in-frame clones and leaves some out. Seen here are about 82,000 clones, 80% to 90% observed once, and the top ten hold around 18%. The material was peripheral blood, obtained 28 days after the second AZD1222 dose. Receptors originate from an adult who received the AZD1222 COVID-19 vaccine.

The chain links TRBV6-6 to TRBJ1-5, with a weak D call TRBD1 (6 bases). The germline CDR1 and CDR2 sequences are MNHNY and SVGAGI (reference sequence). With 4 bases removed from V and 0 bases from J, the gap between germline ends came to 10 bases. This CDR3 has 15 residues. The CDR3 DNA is TGTGCCAGCAGTTCCCGACAGGTTAGCAATCAGCCCCAGCATTTT. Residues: CASSSRQVSNQPQHF.

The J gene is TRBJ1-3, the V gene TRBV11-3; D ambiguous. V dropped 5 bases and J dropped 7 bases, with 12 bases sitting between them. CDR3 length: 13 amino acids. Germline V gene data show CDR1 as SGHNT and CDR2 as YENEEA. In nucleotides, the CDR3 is TGTGCCAGCAGCCTCGAACCGGGTAACACCATATATTTT. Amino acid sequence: CASSLEPGNTIYF. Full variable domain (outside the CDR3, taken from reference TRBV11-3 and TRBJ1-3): EAGVVQSPRYKIIEKKQPVAFWCNPISGHNTLYWYLQNLGQGPELLIRYENEEAVDDSQLPKDRFSAERLKGVDSTLKIQPAELGDSAVYLCASSLEPGNTIYFGEGSWLTVV.

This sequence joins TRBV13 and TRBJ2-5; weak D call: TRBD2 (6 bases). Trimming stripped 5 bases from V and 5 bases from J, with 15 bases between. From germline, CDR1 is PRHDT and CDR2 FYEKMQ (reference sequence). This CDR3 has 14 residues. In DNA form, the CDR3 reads TGTGCCAGCAGCCTTCCGACTAGTGAGGAGACCCAGTACTTC. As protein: CASSLPTSEETQYF.

CDR3 nucleotides: TGTGCCAGCAGCCGTACCGCGGGACCCCTCCACTTT. It specifies CASSRTAGPLHF. The chain links TRBV7-3 to TRBJ1-6; D uncertain. In germline, CDR1 is SGHTA, CDR2 FQGTGA. V was clipped by 5 bases and J by 12 bases, with 11 bases between them. The CDR3 is 12 amino acids.

CDR3 sequence (DNA): TGTGCCAGCATCGACTCAACAGGGAATTCACCCCTCCACTTT. Translating gives CASIDSTGNSPLHF. The chain links TRBV7-9 to TRBJ1-6; TRBD1 is a possible D gene (6 bases). This CDR3 has 14 residues. V shed 7 bases and J shed 7 bases, with 14 bases lying between them. Germline V CDR1 and CDR2: SEHNR, FQNEAQ (reference sequence). The variable domain in full, with the rest retrieved from reference TRBV7-9 and TRBJ1-6, is DTGVSQNPRHKITKRGQNVTFRCDPISEHNRLYWYRQTLGQGPEFLTYFQNEAQLEKSRLLSDRFSAERPKGSFSTLEIQRTEQGDSAMYLCASIDSTGNSPLHFGNGTRLTVT.

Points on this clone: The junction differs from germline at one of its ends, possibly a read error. CDR3 nucleotides: TGTGCCAGCAGGTTATCGGGCGCAGGGGGCCAAGAGACCCAGTACTTC. Translated, it gives CASRLSGAGGQETQYF. This chain joins TRBV28 and TRBJ2-5; 7 nucleotides agree with TRBD1. Germline V gives CDR1 MDHEN, CDR2 SYDVKM. The CDR3 length is 16 residues.